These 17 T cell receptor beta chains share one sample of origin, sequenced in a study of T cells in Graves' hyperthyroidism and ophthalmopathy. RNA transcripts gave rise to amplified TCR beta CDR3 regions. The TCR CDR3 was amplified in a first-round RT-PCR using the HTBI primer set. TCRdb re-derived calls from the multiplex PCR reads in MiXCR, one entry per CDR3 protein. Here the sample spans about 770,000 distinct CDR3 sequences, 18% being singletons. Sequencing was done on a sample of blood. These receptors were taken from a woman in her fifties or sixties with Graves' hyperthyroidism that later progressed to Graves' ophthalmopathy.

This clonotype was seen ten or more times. The CDR3 DNA reads as TGTGCCAGCAGCAGAGGCGGACGGGGAGAGCAGTTCTTC. Translating gives CASSRGGRGEQFF. J is TRBJ2-1 and V is TRBV9, with a possible D match to TRBD2 (5 bases). This CDR3 has 13 amino acids. The V and J ends lost 4 bases and 10 bases respectively, with 15 bases between them. The germline gives CDR1 SGDLS, CDR2 YYNGEE.

The chain's CDR3 is CASSLDDSLPVYF. In nucleotides, the CDR3 is TGCGCCAGCAGCTTGGATGACTCCTTGCCCGTATATTTT. J is TRBJ1-3 and V is TRBV5-1, with D uncertain. Germline V gene lookup returns CDR1 SGHRS and CDR2 YFSETQ. With 0 bases removed from V and 14 bases from J, the gap between germline ends came to 15 bases. The CDR3 length is 13 residues.

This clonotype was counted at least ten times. CDR3 amino acids: CACQGPTEAFF. The CDR3 DNA reads as TGTGCCTGTCAGGGTCCCACTGAAGCTTTCTTT. The V gene is TRBV30, the J gene TRBJ1-1, with TRBD1 as a possible D gene (5 bases). Germline loops: CDR1 GTSNPN, CDR2 SVGIG (reference sequence). Trimming took off 6 bases at V and 4 bases at J, with 9 bases between the two ends. The CDR3 has 11 amino acids.

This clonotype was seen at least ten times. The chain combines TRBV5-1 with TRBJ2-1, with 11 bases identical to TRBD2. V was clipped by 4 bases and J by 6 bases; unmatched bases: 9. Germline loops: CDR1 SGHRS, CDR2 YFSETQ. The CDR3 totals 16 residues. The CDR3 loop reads CASSTNTGTSGNEQFF. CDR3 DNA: TGCGCCAGCAGCACCAATACCGGGACTAGCGGCAATGAGCAGTTCTTC.

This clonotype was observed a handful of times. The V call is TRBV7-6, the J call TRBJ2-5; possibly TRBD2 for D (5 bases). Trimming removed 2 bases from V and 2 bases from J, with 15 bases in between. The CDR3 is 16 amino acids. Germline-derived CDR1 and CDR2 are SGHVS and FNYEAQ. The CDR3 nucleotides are TGTGCCAGCAGCTTACCCCGGGGTAGCCTTCAAGAGACCCAGTACTTC. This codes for CASSLPRGSLQETQYF.

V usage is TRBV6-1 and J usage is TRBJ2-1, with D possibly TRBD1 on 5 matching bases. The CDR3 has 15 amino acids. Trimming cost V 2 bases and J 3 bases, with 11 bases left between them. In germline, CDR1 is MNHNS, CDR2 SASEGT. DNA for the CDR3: TGTGCCAGCAGTGAATTATACGACAGCTACAATGAGCAGTTCTTC. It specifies CASSELYDSYNEQFF.

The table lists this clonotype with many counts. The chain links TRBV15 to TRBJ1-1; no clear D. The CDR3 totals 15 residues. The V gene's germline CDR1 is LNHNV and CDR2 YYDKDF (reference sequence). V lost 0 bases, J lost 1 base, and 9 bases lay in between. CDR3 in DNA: TGTGCCACCAGCAGAGATCTCTACGAGAACACTGAAGCTTTCTTT. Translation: CATSRDLYENTEAFF.

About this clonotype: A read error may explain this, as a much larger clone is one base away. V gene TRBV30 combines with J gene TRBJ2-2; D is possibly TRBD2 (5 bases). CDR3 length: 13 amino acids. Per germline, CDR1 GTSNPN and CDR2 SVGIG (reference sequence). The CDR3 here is CAWSVLGTGELLF. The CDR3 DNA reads TGTGCCTGGAGTGTACTGGGTACCGGGGAGCTGCTTTTT.

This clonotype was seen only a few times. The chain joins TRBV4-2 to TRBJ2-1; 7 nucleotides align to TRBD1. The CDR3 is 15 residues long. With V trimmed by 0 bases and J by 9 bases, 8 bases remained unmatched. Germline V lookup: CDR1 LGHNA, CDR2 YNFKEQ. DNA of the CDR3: TGTGCCAGCAGCCAAGACGAGGGGGCTAGCAGTGAGCAGTTCTTC. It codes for CASSQDEGASSEQFF.

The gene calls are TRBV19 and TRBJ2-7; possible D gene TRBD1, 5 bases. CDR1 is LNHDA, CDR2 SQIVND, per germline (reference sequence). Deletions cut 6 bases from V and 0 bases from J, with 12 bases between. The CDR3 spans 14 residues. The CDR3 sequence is CASSRQSSSYEQYF. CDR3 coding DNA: TGTGCCAGTAGCAGACAGTCATCCTCCTACGAGCAGTACTTC.

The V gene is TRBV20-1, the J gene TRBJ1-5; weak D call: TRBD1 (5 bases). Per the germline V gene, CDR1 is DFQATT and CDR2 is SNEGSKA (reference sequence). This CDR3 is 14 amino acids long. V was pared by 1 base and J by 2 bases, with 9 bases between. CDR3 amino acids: CSARGGRGNQPQHF. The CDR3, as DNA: TGCAGTGCTAGAGGGGGCCGGGGCAATCAGCCCCAGCATTTT.

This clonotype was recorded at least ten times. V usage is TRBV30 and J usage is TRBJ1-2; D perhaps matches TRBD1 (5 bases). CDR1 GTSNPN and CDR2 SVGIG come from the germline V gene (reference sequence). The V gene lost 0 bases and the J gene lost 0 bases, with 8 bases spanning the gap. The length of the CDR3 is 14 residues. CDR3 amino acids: CAWSVGASNYGYTF. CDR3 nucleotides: TGTGCCTGGAGTGTCGGGGCCTCTAACTATGGCTACACCTTC.

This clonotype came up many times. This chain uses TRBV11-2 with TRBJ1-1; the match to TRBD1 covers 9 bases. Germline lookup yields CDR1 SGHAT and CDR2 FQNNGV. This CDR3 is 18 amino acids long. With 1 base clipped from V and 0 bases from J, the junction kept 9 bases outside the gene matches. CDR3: CASSLAVNRGLMNTEAFF. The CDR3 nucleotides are TGTGCCAGCAGCTTAGCGGTAAACAGGGGGCTGATGAACACTGAAGCTTTCTTT.

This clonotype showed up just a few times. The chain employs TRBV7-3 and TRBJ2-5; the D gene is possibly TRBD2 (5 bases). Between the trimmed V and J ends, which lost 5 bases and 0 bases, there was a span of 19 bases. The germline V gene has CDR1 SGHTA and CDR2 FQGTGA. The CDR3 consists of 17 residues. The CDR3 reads CASSPSASGTNQETQYF. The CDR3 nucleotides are TGTGCCAGCAGCCCCTCGGCGAGCGGCACTAACCAAGAGACCCAGTACTTC.

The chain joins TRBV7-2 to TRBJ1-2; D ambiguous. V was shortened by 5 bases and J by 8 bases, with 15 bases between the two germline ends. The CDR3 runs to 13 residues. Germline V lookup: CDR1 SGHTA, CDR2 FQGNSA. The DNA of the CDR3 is TGTGCCAGCAGCCCCGACCAGTTTATGGGCTACACCTTC. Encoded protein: CASSPDQFMGYTF.

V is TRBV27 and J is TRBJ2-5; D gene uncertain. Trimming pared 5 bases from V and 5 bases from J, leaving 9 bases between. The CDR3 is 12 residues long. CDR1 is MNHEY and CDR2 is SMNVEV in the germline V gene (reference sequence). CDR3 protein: CASSGPSETQYF. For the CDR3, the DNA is TGTGCCAGCAGTGGGCCGTCGGAGACCCAGTACTTC.

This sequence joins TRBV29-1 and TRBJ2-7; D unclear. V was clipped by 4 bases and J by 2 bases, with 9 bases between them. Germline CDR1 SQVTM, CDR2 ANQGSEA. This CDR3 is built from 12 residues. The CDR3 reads CSVVTTPYEQYF. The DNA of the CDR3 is TGCAGCGTTGTCACTACTCCCTACGAGCAGTACTTC.